Described below is a single TCR beta chain sequence and its context. This study enrolled people aged roughly 18 to 90 from around 26 US geographic areas. Individuals in the exposed group had encountered a COVID-19 case within 2 weeks preceding study entry. The record originates from a study of blood T cell repertoires in COVID-19. This table comes from immunoSEQ multiplex PCR, and its TCRdb copy is limited to in-frame clones, with some not included. The sample records some 270,000 clones, approximately 85% being singletons. Per the germline V gene, CDR1 is KGHDR and CDR2 is SFDVKD. The CDR3 extends over 13 amino acids. The V gene lost 6 bases and the J gene lost 0 bases, with 6 bases spanning the gap.

The rearrangement uses TRBV24-1 and TRBJ2-3; no clear D gene. This receptor was obtained from a woman between 50 and 59 years old who had been exposed to COVID-19. Sequencing was done on a sample of PBMCs or T cells enriched from blood (not recorded which). The CDR3: CATSLSSTDTQYF. As DNA, the CDR3 is TGTGCCACCAGTCTTTCTAGCACAGATACGCAGTATTTT.